One and the same sample provided the 14 T cell receptor beta chains below, sequenced in a study of cytomegalovirus exposure and HLA in healthy donors. 13 Jbeta primers and 60 Vbeta primers were used for the PCR. Here immunoSEQ multiplex PCR was the method, and the copy in TCRdb shows in-frame clones only, minus some. The sample gives 270,000 or so clones, roughly 89% of which show up once; around 3.7% is in the top ten. The material sequenced was PBMCs. Receptor source: a man aged 35-49 years in good health and CMV-seropositive.

The rearrangement uses TRBV5-1 and TRBJ2-3; 8 bases match TRBD2. The J segment lost 6 bases and the V segment lost 0 bases, leaving 3 bases of the junction unmatched. Per the germline V gene, CDR1 is SGHRS and CDR2 is YFSETQ. The CDR3 loop spans 14 amino acids. In DNA form, the CDR3 reads TGCGCCAGCAGCTTGGTGTCGGGGGGGGATACGCAGTATTTT. It specifies CASSLVSGGDTQYF.

This clone was detected once. Other nucleotide sequences from this sample produce the same CDR3. DNA of the CDR3: TGTGCCAGCAGTCCCTACCCGGACAGGGGGCGAGGTACTGAAGCTTTCTTT. Protein product: CASSPYPDRGRGTEAFF. V gene TRBV27 combines with J gene TRBJ1-1; 11 bases fit TRBD1. Germline V lookup: CDR1 MNHEY, CDR2 SMNVEV (reference sequence). V shed 5 bases and J 5 bases; nucleotides not matched to a gene: 13. The CDR3 is made up of 17 amino acids.

The rearrangement joins TRBV2 to TRBJ2-1; the D is unclear. The V end lost 4 bases, the J end lost 0 bases, and 4 bases lay between the germline ends. The CDR3 has 13 amino acids. Germline V lookup: CDR1 SNHLY, CDR2 FYNNEI. CDR3 sequence (DNA): TGTGCCAGCAGTGGGAGCTCCTACAATGAGCAGTTCTTC. Amino acid sequence: CASSGSSYNEQFF.

J is TRBJ2-3 and V is TRBV4-2; 11 nucleotides line up with TRBD2. CDR1 is LGHNA and CDR2 is YNFKEQ in the germline V gene. The V segment lost 1 base and the J segment 6 bases; nucleotides outside the gene matches: 6. CDR3 length: 16 residues. Written as DNA, the CDR3 is TGTGCCAGCAGCCAAGTAACTAGCGGGAGTGGGGATACGCAGTATTTT. The encoded protein is CASSQVTSGSGDTQYF.

This chain joins TRBV7-9 and TRBJ2-7, with 11 bases lining up with TRBD2. CDR1 and CDR2 (germline): SEHNR, FQNEAQ (reference sequence). The J segment lost 7 bases and the V segment lost 5 bases, leaving 7 bases of the junction unmatched. The CDR3 spans 14 residues. In nucleotides, the CDR3 is TGTGCCAGCAGCCCGGGACTAGCGGCGGGGGAGCAGTACTTC. This encodes CASSPGLAAGEQYF.

The rearrangement uses TRBV28 and TRBJ1-5, with 8 bases fitting TRBD1. Germline CDR1 is MDHEN and CDR2 is SYDVKM. V was clipped by 3 bases and J by 6 bases; unmatched bases: 10. CDR3 length equals 16 residues. CDR3 nucleotides: TGTGCCAGCAGTTTTGGGGGTGGCCAGGGGGCTCAGCCCCAGCATTTT. This translates into CASSFGGGQGAQPQHF.

The rearrangement uses TRBV19 and TRBJ2-6; 9 bases agree with TRBD1. CDR1 and CDR2 from the germline V gene are LNHDA and SQIVND (reference sequence). Germline trimming cut 6 bases from V and 1 base from J; bases unmatched to any gene: 10. The CDR3 contains 18 residues. CDR3 region: CASRTGTGFSSGANVLTF. DNA for the CDR3: TGTGCCAGTAGGACCGGGACAGGGTTTTCTTCTGGGGCCAACGTCCTGACTTTC.

The J gene is TRBJ2-7, the V gene TRBV27; 7 bases fit TRBD2. V lost 4 bases, J lost 0 bases, and 12 bases stayed unmatched. The V gene's germline CDR1 is MNHEY and CDR2 SMNVEV (reference sequence). The CDR3 sequence is 17 residues long. The CDR3 spells CASSSTLTSAFSYEQYF. The CDR3 DNA follows: TGTGCCAGCAGTTCGACCCTTACTAGCGCCTTCTCCTACGAGCAGTACTTC.

The rearrangement joins TRBV25-1 to TRBJ2-1; D might be TRBD1 (6 bases). The CDR3 has 16 amino acids. Germline CDR1 MGHDK, CDR2 SYGVNS. V gave up 4 bases and J gave up 2 bases, with 15 bases separating them. The CDR3 protein is CASSGPDGTTYNEQFF. For the CDR3, the DNA is TGTGCCAGCAGTGGGCCGGACGGGACAACCTACAATGAGCAGTTCTTC.

The chain joins TRBV2 to TRBJ1-5; a possible D gene is TRBD1 (5 bases). Trimming took 7 bases from V and 1 from J, leaving 14 bases between them. The germline CDR1 and CDR2 sequences are SNHLY and FYNNEI. CDR3 size: 15 residues. The chain's CDR3 is CASTLGGRSNQPQHF. The CDR3 DNA sequence: TGTGCCAGCACCCTGGGGGGACGGAGCAATCAGCCCCAGCATTTT. The entire variable domain, with the rest obtained from reference TRBV2 and TRBJ1-5, is as follows: EPEVTQTPSHQVTQMGQEVILRCVPISNHLYFYWYRQILGQKVEFLVSFYNNEISEKSEIFDDQFSVERPDGSNFTLKIRSTKLEDSAMYFCASTLGGRSNQPQHFGDGTRLSIL.

The CDR3 reads CASTGEADKETQYF. The DNA of the CDR3 is TGTGCCAGCACCGGCGAGGCCGATAAAGAGACCCAGTACTTC. The chain uses TRBV2 and TRBJ2-5; D gene ambiguous. The V end was cut by 7 bases, the J end by 3 bases, with 15 bases between. Per germline, CDR1 SNHLY and CDR2 FYNNEI. The CDR3 runs to 14 residues.

The chain combines TRBV7-9 with TRBJ2-6; D uncertain. Germline CDR1 is SEHNR and CDR2 is FQNEAQ (reference sequence). The CDR3 contains 15 residues. The V and J ends lost 4 bases and 0 bases respectively, with 7 bases between them. For the CDR3, the DNA is TGTGCCAGCAGCTCATTCAACTCTGGGGCCAACGTCCTGACTTTC. It translates to CASSSFNSGANVLTF.

The chain is built from TRBV29-1 and TRBJ2-7; weak D call: TRBD2 (6 bases). The CDR3 consists of 12 residues. Germline V lookup: CDR1 SQVTM, CDR2 ANQGSEA. The V end lost 4 bases, the J end lost 1 base, and 8 bases lay between the germline ends. This CDR3 reads CSVAEGSYEQYF. CDR3 coding DNA: TGCAGCGTTGCGGAGGGATCCTACGAGCAGTACTTC.

The rearrangement joins TRBV7-3 to TRBJ1-1, with TRBD1 as a possible D gene (5 bases). This CDR3 is 17 amino acids long. CDR1 and CDR2 (germline): SGHTA, FQGTGA. Trimming pared 2 bases from V and 2 bases from J, leaving 18 bases between. CDR3 in amino acids: CASSLWGRTQPNTEAFF. The CDR3 nucleotides are TGTGCCAGCAGCTTATGGGGCAGGACCCAACCCAACACTGAAGCTTTCTTT.